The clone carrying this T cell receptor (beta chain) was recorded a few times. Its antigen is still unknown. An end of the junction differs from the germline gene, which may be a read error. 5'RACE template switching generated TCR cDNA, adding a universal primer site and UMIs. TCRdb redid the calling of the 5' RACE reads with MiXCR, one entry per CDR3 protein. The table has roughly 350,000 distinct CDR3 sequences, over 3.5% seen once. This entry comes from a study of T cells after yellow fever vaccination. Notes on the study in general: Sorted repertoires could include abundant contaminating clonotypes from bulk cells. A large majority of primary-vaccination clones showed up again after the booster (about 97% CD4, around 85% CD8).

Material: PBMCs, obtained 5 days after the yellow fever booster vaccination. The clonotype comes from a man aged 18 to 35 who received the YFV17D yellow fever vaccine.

CDR3 in amino acids: CASRLGATPVTTNEKLFF. The DNA of the CDR3 is TGCGCCAGCAGGTTGGGTGCCACCCCGGTCACAACTAATGAAAAACTGTTTTTT. This chain uses TRBV5-1 with TRBJ1-4; D gene unclear. Germline assignment: CDR1 SGHRS and CDR2 YFSETQ. The CDR3 has 18 residues.